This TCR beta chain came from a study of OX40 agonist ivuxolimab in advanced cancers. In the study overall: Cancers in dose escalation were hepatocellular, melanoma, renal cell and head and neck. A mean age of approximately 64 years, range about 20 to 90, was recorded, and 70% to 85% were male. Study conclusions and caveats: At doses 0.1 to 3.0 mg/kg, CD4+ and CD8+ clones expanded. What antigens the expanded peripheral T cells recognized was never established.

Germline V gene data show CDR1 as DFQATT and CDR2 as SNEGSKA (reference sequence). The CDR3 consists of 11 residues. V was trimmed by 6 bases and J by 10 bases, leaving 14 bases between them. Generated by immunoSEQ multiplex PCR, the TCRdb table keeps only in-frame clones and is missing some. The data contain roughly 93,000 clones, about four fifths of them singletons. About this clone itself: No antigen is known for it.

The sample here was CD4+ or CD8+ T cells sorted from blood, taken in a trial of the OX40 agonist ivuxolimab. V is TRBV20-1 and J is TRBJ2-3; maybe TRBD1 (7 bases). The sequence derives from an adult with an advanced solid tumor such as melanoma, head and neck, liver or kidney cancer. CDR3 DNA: TGCAGTGCCTACGACAGGGAGGCGCAGTATTTT. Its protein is CSAYDREAQYF.